This T cell receptor (beta chain) emerged from a study of graft-versus-host responses after intestinal transplantation. Assay: immunoSEQ multiplex PCR; the TCRdb copy retains only in-frame clones and omits some. Among more than 90,000 clones listed, approximately 94% were seen once. The germline CDR1 and CDR2 sequences are SNHLY and FYNNEI. The CDR3 is 15 amino acids. The ends lost 4 bases at V and 8 bases at J; junction bases unmatched: 11. About this clone itself: Its antigen is unidentified.

The sample consisted of unstimulated CD4+ T cells sorted from spleen or lymph node cells, taken before transplant. This TCR was recovered from a human donor who was the organ donor for an intestinal transplant. V gene TRBV2 combines with J gene TRBJ2-1; 7 bases line up with TRBD1. The CDR3 protein is CASSVRRQGDHEQFF. The CDR3 DNA reads as TGTGCCAGCAGTGTTCGTCGACAGGGTGACCATGAGCAGTTCTTC.